The 30 T cell receptor beta chains listed next were all sequenced from one sample in a study of CDR3 diversity in severe acne. TCRdb re-called the PCR reads with MiXCR, one entry per CDR3 protein. The sample includes roughly 93,000 distinct CDR3 sequences, roughly 49% of them seen just once. Input material: blood. The receptor source for this set is a male donor with severe acne vulgaris.

This clonotype was counted once. The chain has TRBV24-1 and TRBJ2-5; 9 bases are a match to TRBD2. The CDR3 runs 16 residues. The V segment lost 0 bases and the J segment 4 bases; nucleotides outside the gene matches: 5. Germline V CDR1 and CDR2: KGHDR, SFDVKD. The CDR3 region is CATSDLRAGGGETQYF. The CDR3 DNA sequence: TGTGCCACCAGTGATTTGAGAGCGGGAGGAGGAGAGACCCAGTACTTC.

This clonotype turned up a few times. This rearrangement joins TRBV12-1 to TRBJ2-1; the table's D gene call, TRBD2, was not cross checked with the DNA. TRBV12-1 corresponds to a pseudogene. CDR3 length: 17 residues. The CDR3 nucleotides read TGTGCCAGCAGCTCGCGCCCTAGCGGGGTGACCTACAATGAGCAGTTCTTC. Translating it yields CASSSRPSGVTYNEQFF.

This clonotype has only a few counts. The chain combines TRBV5-6 with TRBJ1-2, with TRBD1 as a possible D gene (5 bases). V lost 9 bases to trimming and J lost 4 bases, with 22 bases between them. CDR1 and CDR2 from the germline V gene are SGHDT and YYEEEE. This CDR3 region has 15 residues. CDR3 DNA: TGTGCCACCAAGGGACGTCGCGTGGGGTTCTATGGCTACACCTTC. Amino acid sequence: CATKGRRVGFYGYTF.

A remark on this clonotype: A read error may explain this, as a much larger clone is one base away. V usage is TRBV19 and J usage is TRBJ1-3, with TRBD1 as a possible D gene (6 bases). Germline V gives CDR1 LNHDA, CDR2 SQIVND (reference sequence). CDR3 length equals 13 residues. CDR3 DNA sequence: TGTGCCAGTACCGACAGGTCTGGAAAAACCATATATTTT. This sequence encodes CASTDRSGKTIYF.

This clonotype was observed once. The rearrangement links TRBV7-6 to TRBJ2-3; 11 nucleotides agree with TRBD2. This CDR3 region has 17 residues. Germline trimming cut 6 bases from V and 2 bases from J; bases unmatched to any gene: 10. Germline CDR1 SGHVS, CDR2 FNYEAQ. Here the CDR3 reads CASSESLAGGYTDTQYF. Here the CDR3 DNA reads TGTGCCAGCAGTGAGTCCCTAGCGGGGGGATACACAGATACGCAGTATTTT.

This chain connects TRBV10-1 to TRBJ2-7; D not certain. The CDR3 contains 14 residues. Trimming left V 6 bases short and J 2 bases short, with 14 bases between. Per germline, CDR1 WNHNN and CDR2 SYGVQD (reference sequence). Written as DNA, the CDR3 is TGCGCCAGCAGCTCCGGGTCCGGAGCCTACGAGCAGTACTTC. Protein sequence: CASSSGSGAYEQYF.

The chain links TRBV11-2 to TRBJ2-2; 8 bases agree with TRBD2. Trimming removed 5 bases from V and 1 base from J; junction bases left unmatched: 9. The germline V gene encodes CDR1 SGHAT and CDR2 FQNNGV. The CDR3 sequence is 17 residues long. The CDR3 DNA is TGTGCCAGCAGCCACGAGGCCACTAGCGGGAACACCGGGGAGCTGTTTTTT. Encoded protein: CASSHEATSGNTGELFF.

The chain links TRBV12-3 or TRBV12-4 to TRBJ2-2; no clear D. The CDR3 sequence is 13 residues long. V lost 6 bases and J lost 2, with 7 bases in between. The CDR3 is CASSSENTGELFF. Here the CDR3 DNA reads TGTGCCAGCAGCTCAGAAAACACCGGGGAGCTGTTTTTT.

The chain couples TRBV7-8 to TRBJ1-4, with D perhaps matching TRBD1 (5 bases). Trimming left V 0 bases short and J 5 bases short, with 7 bases between. Germline V gene lookup returns CDR1 SGHVS and CDR2 FQNEAQ. This CDR3 region has 14 residues. For the CDR3, the DNA is TGTGCCAGCAGCTTAGCCCGGACAAATGAAAAACTGTTTTTT. Translating it yields CASSLARTNEKLFF.

The chain employs TRBV10-2 and TRBJ2-7; maybe TRBD1 (6 bases). V gave up 0 bases and J gave up 5 bases, with 11 bases separating them. The germline CDR1 and CDR2 sequences are WSHSY and SAAADI. The CDR3 is 14 amino acids. CDR3 sequence: CASSESQGIDEQYF. Here the CDR3 DNA reads TGCGCCAGCAGTGAGTCTCAGGGGATCGACGAGCAGTACTTC.

This clonotype was observed many times. The chain is built from TRBV20-1 and TRBJ2-5, with 7 bases fitting TRBD2. Germline V CDR1 and CDR2: DFQATT, SNEGSKA (reference sequence). V shed 5 bases, J shed 5 bases, and the junction held 8 bases outside the gene matches. CDR3 length: 13 amino acids. The CDR3 protein is CSAGLGGTETQYF. DNA for the CDR3: TGCAGTGCTGGGCTGGGGGGGACGGAGACCCAGTACTTC.

To note about this clonotype: Possible read error: a much larger clone is one base away. The chain has TRBV6-5 and TRBJ2-2; TRBD1 is a possible D gene (6 bases). CDR3 size: 13 residues. Looked up from germline, CDR1 is MNHEY and CDR2 is SVGAGI. CDR3 DNA: TGTGCCAGTAATGACAGGCACACCGGGGAGCTGCTTTTT. Translating gives CASNDRHTGELLF.

V usage is TRBV25-1 and J usage is TRBJ1-4; D is possibly TRBD1 (5 bases). The germline V gene has CDR1 MGHDK and CDR2 SYGVNS. Between the trimmed V and J ends, which lost 6 bases and 6 bases, there was a span of 14 bases. The CDR3 length is 14 residues. DNA for the CDR3: TGTGCCAGCAGCTGGGGGTCTGGGGATGAAAAACTGTTTTTT. Protein: CASSWGSGDEKLFF. The whole variable domain, remainder taken from reference TRBV25-1 and TRBJ1-4, is EADIYQTPRYLVIGTGKKITLECSQTMGHDKMYWYQQDPGMELHLIHYSYGVNSTEKGDLSSESTVSRIRTEHFPLTLESARPSHTSQYLCASSWGSGDEKLFFGSGTQLSVL.

The chain employs TRBV2 and TRBJ2-7; D may be TRBD1 (5 bases). Germline V CDR1 and CDR2: SNHLY, FYNNEI. V lost 4 bases and J 3 bases, leaving 13 bases between the germline ends. This CDR3 is built from 14 residues. The CDR3: CASSGQPHNYEQYF. CDR3 DNA sequence: TGTGCCAGCAGTGGACAGCCCCACAACTACGAGCAGTACTTC.

Details on this clonotype: The germline gene is not matched at one end of the junction; a read error may be the cause. The rearrangement uses TRBV28 and TRBJ2-4; weak D call: TRBD1 (6 bases). Germline assignment: CDR1 MDHEN and CDR2 SYDVKM. CDR3 length: 14 residues. The CDR3 loop is CASQGRLAKNVQYF. In DNA, the CDR3 is TGTGCCAGTCAGGGGCGGTTAGCCAAAAACGTTCAGTACTTC.

This chain connects TRBV28 to TRBJ2-7; 7 bases line up with TRBD2. This CDR3 contains 15 residues. The germline CDR1 and CDR2 sequences are MDHEN and SYDVKM. Trimming removed 5 bases from V and 3 bases from J; junction bases left unmatched: 10. Here the CDR3 DNA reads TGTGCCAGCAGTCCCCTGATGGGGGGGGACTACGAGCAGTACTTC. Translated: CASSPLMGGDYEQYF.

This rearrangement joins TRBV7-2 to TRBJ1-1, with a possible D match to TRBD1 (6 bases). Trimming removed 5 bases at V and 2 bases at J, with 21 bases between. Germline V gene lookup returns CDR1 SGHTA and CDR2 FQGNSA. CDR3 length equals 17 residues. The CDR3 loop reads CASSVPVWGAANTEAFF. DNA for the CDR3: TGTGCCAGCAGCGTTCCTGTTTGGGGGGCAGCAAACACTGAAGCTTTCTTT.

This clonotype was detected many times. CDR3 nucleotides: TGTGCCAGCAGTGACGGGACAGGGGGCTCACCCCTCCACTTT. Amino acid sequence: CASSDGTGGSPLHF. The V call is TRBV6-4, the J call TRBJ1-6, with TRBD1 matching 12 bases. The CDR3 extends over 14 amino acids. CDR1 MRHNA and CDR2 SNTAGT come from the germline V gene. Trimming at V came to 2 bases and at J to 10 bases, leaving 0 bases not matched to a gene.

This clonotype showed up many times. The rearrangement uses TRBV12-3 or TRBV12-4 and TRBJ1-1, with 8 bases matching TRBD1. After removal of 4 bases from V and 0 bases from J, the junction contained 1 base not matched to a gene. The CDR3 totals 14 residues. The CDR3 reads CASSWTGMNTEAFF. CDR3 in DNA: TGTGCCAGCAGTTGGACAGGGATGAACACTGAAGCTTTCTTT.

This clonotype was seen ten or more times. The chain is built from TRBV20-1 and TRBJ2-1, with D possibly being TRBD1 (7 bases). V shed 6 bases and J shed 0 bases, with 15 bases lying between them. Germline values: CDR1 DFQATT, CDR2 SNEGSKA (reference sequence). This CDR3 region has 15 residues. This CDR3 reads CSASPGGSSYNEQFF. As DNA, the CDR3 is TGCAGTGCCTCCCCAGGGGGGAGCTCCTACAATGAGCAGTTCTTC.

This clonotype was seen repeatedly, ten times or more. This chain links TRBV12-3 or TRBV12-4 with TRBJ2-7; no reliable D call. With 5 bases removed from V and 5 bases from J, the gap between germline ends came to 13 bases. This CDR3 has 13 residues. The CDR3 region is CASSPPFSNEQYF. The CDR3 DNA is TGTGCCAGCAGTCCCCCGTTTTCCAACGAGCAGTACTTC.

The table lists this clonotype with many counts. V is TRBV5-6 and J is TRBJ2-1; 7 bases match TRBD1. Losses at the gene ends were 0 bases for V and 10 bases for J; bases not matched to a gene: 7. The CDR3 consists of 14 residues. CDR1 is SGHDT and CDR2 is YYEEEE in the germline V gene. CDR3 protein: CASSLASWGQEQFF. CDR3 nucleotide sequence: TGTGCCAGCAGCTTGGCGAGTTGGGGACAGGAGCAGTTCTTC.

On this clonotype itself: The junction and the germline gene differ at one end; a read error may be behind it. The chain has TRBV24-1 and TRBJ2-2; weak D call: TRBD1 (5 bases). Germline V gives CDR1 KGHDR, CDR2 SFDVKD. The CDR3 is 15 residues long. Here the CDR3 reads CATSDLGADTGELFF. As DNA, the CDR3 is TGTGCCACCAGTGATTTAGGGGCCGACACCGGTGAGCTGTTCTTT.

This rearrangement joins TRBV15 to TRBJ2-5, with 10 bases aligning to TRBD2. The CDR3 extends over 14 amino acids. Germline V gives CDR1 LNHNV, CDR2 YYDKDF (reference sequence). The J segment lost 5 bases and the V segment lost 3 bases, leaving 3 bases of the junction unmatched. CDR3 nucleotides: TGTGCCACCAGCAGTAGCGGGAGGACGGAGACCCAGTACTTC. Translated: CATSSSGRTETQYF.

In this sample, this clonotype turned up many times. The chain joins TRBV24-1 to TRBJ2-2; tentatively, D is TRBD1 or TRBD2 (5 bases each). This CDR3 has 16 residues. CDR1 and CDR2 (germline): KGHDR, SFDVKD. With 1 base removed from V and 4 bases from J, the gap between germline ends came to 12 bases. The CDR3, as DNA: TGTGCCACCAGTGATTTCCCCGGGGCGGGCACCGGGGAGCTGTTTTTT. Amino acid sequence: CATSDFPGAGTGELFF.

The chain has TRBV11-3 and TRBJ1-2; 8 positions match TRBD1. The CDR3 runs 14 residues. The junction had 6 bases not matched to a gene; V was cut back by 5 bases and J by 4 bases. The germline V gene encodes CDR1 SGHNT and CDR2 YENEEA. DNA of the CDR3: TGTGCCAGCAGCCCGAGGGACAGGACCTATGGCTACACCTTC. Translated: CASSPRDRTYGYTF.

A few counts support this clonotype. The rearrangement links TRBV5-1 to TRBJ2-1, with TRBD2 matching 16 bases. The V gene end was trimmed by 7 bases and the J gene end by 6 bases; junction bases not matched to a gene: 10. This CDR3 is 17 amino acids long. Germline V gene lookup returns CDR1 SGHRS and CDR2 YFSETQ. The CDR3 DNA is TGCGCCAGCTCCGGGACTAGCGGGGGGGTGGGCTGCAATGAGCAGTTCTTC. Translation: CASSGTSGGVGCNEQFF.

This chain joins TRBV6-5 and TRBJ2-1; 14 bases align to TRBD2. Germline lookup yields CDR1 MNHEY and CDR2 SVGAGI. This CDR3 is built from 17 residues. Unmatched junction bases numbered 7, after V lost 2 bases and J lost 7 bases. In DNA, the CDR3 is TGTGCCAGCAGTTACGGGACTAGCGGGAGAGGGGTAAATGAGCAGTTCTTC. This translates into CASSYGTSGRGVNEQFF.

Points on this clonotype: A single base separates this from a much larger clone, so it may be a read error. V is TRBV6-4 and J is TRBJ2-1; TRBD2 matches 9 bases. In germline, CDR1 is MRHNA, CDR2 SNTAGT. This CDR3 spans 14 amino acids. CDR3: CAGSEAGGNNEQFF. CDR3 DNA sequence: TGTGCCGGCAGTGAAGCGGGGGGAAACAATGAGCAGTTCTTC.

This clonotype was recorded a few times. Sequence at one end of the junction differs from germline and may be a read error. The chain combines TRBV9 with TRBJ2-5; D remains unclear. From germline, CDR1 is SGDLS and CDR2 YYNGEE. The CDR3 sequence is 13 residues long. The chain's CDR3 is CASSVKGIETQYF. The CDR3 DNA reads TGTGCCAGCAGCGTGAAAGGGATAGAGACCCAGTATTTC.